These 5 T cell receptor beta chains share one sample of origin, sequenced in a study of breast tumors, draining lymph nodes, adjacent tissues. One entry per CDR3 protein, called by TCRdb with MiXCR from the multiplex PCR reads. The table shows over 150,000 distinct CDR3 sequences, with roughly 30% occurring only once. Samples came from axillary lymph nodes draining the breast cancer. The sequencing input was axillary lymph node tissue. Receptors originate from a female donor with breast cancer. Some clones in this sample may be carry-over from other donors' samples.

This clonotype has only a few counts. A much larger clone differs by one base, so this may be a read error. The V call is TRBV20-1, the J call TRBJ1-2; TRBD1 might be the D (5 bases). The CDR3 sequence is 12 residues long. CDR1 DFQATT and CDR2 SNEGSKA come from the germline V gene (reference sequence). The ends were cut back, 2 bases at V and 13 bases at J, with 17 bases in the middle. CDR3 sequence (DNA): TGCAGTGCTAGACCCTCGGGGCGGTACTCCACCTTC. Translation: CSARPSGRYSTF.

Remarks on this clonotype: A much larger clone lies one base from this, so it may be a read error. V and J are TRBV30 and TRBJ2-5; D uncertain. Germline values: CDR1 GTSNPN, CDR2 SVGIG (reference sequence). The CDR3 length is 10 residues. CDR3 residues: CAWSVETQHF. CDR3 nucleotides: TGTGCCTGGAGTGTCGAGACCCAGCACTTC.

The chain uses TRBV15 and TRBJ1-1, with unresolved D. Germline assignment: CDR1 LNHNV and CDR2 YYDKDF (reference sequence). The CDR3 has 15 residues. With 1 base removed from V and 2 bases from J, the gap between germline ends came to 11 bases. CDR3 region: CATSRGDPSNTEAFF. The CDR3 DNA sequence: TGTGCCACCAGCAGAGGAGACCCTTCCAACACTGAAGCTTTCTTT.

The chain has TRBV6-5 and TRBJ1-5, with D maybe TRBD1 (6 bases). Germline CDR1 is MNHEY and CDR2 is SVGAGI. Between the trimmed V and J ends, which lost 6 bases and 1 base, there was a span of 13 bases. This CDR3 region has 15 residues. Written as DNA, the CDR3 is TGTGCCAGCAGATCAGGGGTTTTGAGCAATCAGCCCCAGCATTTT. Translating gives CASRSGVLSNQPQHF.

V is TRBV11-3 and J is TRBJ2-2, with 8 bases lining up with TRBD1. Looked up from germline, CDR1 is SGHNT and CDR2 is YENEEA. Unmatched junction bases numbered 7, after V lost 4 bases and J lost 3 bases. This CDR3 has 16 amino acids. The CDR3 region has the DNA TGTGCCAGCAGCTCTCGACAGGGGCCTGACACCGGGGAGCTGTTTTTT. This gives the protein CASSSRQGPDTGELFF.